A selection of T cell receptor beta chains follows, all from one sample in a study of blood T cell repertoires in COVID-19. Profiling relied on immunoSEQ multiplex PCR, and the TCRdb table lists in-frame clones only, not all of them. Of more than 400,000 clones in the sample, about 90% are singletons; the top ten hold 0.6% to 0.7%. Specimen: PBMCs or T cells enriched from blood (not recorded which). The origin of the receptors is a man aged 18-30 years who had recovered from COVID-19. Both conserved end residues are part of each CDR3. Each record gives: CDR3 protein, CDR3 DNA, CDR3 length, J gene, V gene, D gene, clone size. The D gene is left open where the match is weak. Expanded clones get a size class; other rows say once, few or many, or leave the size out.

CDR3 protein: CASKPRGGTDTQYF; CDR3 DNA: TGTGCCAGCAAGCCCAGGGGAGGCACAGATACGCAGTATTTT; CDR3 length: 14; J gene: TRBJ2-3; V gene: TRBV2; D gene: -; clone size: -
CDR3 protein: CASAPLLAGAPQYF; CDR3 DNA: TGTGCCAGCGCTCCCCTACTAGCGGGGGCGCCGCAGTATTTT; CDR3 length: 14; J gene: TRBJ2-3; V gene: TRBV6-5; D gene: TRBD2; clone size: -
CDR3 protein: CASSESRDRDYEQYF; CDR3 DNA: TGCGCCAGCAGTGAGTCCAGGGACAGAGACTACGAGCAGTACTTC; CDR3 length: 15; J gene: TRBJ2-7; V gene: TRBV10-2; D gene: TRBD1; clone size: -
CDR3 protein: CAWSLGQGADTQYF; CDR3 DNA: TGTGCCTGGAGTCTGGGACAGGGTGCAGATACGCAGTATTTT; CDR3 length: 14; J gene: TRBJ2-3; V gene: TRBV30; D gene: TRBD1; clone size: few
CDR3 protein: CASLIAGGPYEQYF; CDR3 DNA: TGTGCCAGCTTGATAGCGGGAGGGCCGTACGAGCAGTACTTC; CDR3 length: 14; J gene: TRBJ2-7; V gene: TRBV6-5; D gene: TRBD2; clone size: once
CDR3 protein: CASSLGQGNQPQHF; CDR3 DNA: TGTGCCAGCAGTTTAGGACAGGGGAATCAGCCCCAGCATTTT; CDR3 length: 14; J gene: TRBJ1-5; V gene: TRBV27; D gene: TRBD1; clone size: once
CDR3 protein: CASSFQGLSGNTIYF; CDR3 DNA: TGCGCCAGCAGCTTCCAGGGCCTCTCTGGAAACACCATATATTTT; CDR3 length: 15; J gene: TRBJ1-3; V gene: TRBV5-1; D gene: -; clone size: -
CDR3 protein: CSVEVRNPREGSYEQYF; CDR3 DNA: TGCAGCGTTGAAGTGAGAAACCCCAGGGAAGGGTCCTACGAGCAGTACTTC; CDR3 length: 17; J gene: TRBJ2-7; V gene: TRBV29-1; D gene: -; clone size: once
CDR3 protein: CASSLGQIYGYTF; CDR3 DNA: TGTGCCAGCAGTTTAGGGCAGATCTATGGCTACACCTTC; CDR3 length: 13; J gene: TRBJ1-2; V gene: TRBV12-3/TRBV12-4; D gene: -; clone size: -
CDR3 protein: CASSPNRVMDNEQFF; CDR3 DNA: TGTGCCAGCAGCCCAAACAGGGTTATGGACAATGAGCAGTTCTTC; CDR3 length: 15; J gene: TRBJ2-1; V gene: TRBV5-4; D gene: -; clone size: -
CDR3 protein: CASSQRDRGTDTQYF; CDR3 DNA: TGTGCCAGCAGCCAAAGAGACAGGGGGACAGATACGCAGTATTTT; CDR3 length: 15; J gene: TRBJ2-3; V gene: TRBV3-1/TRBV3-2; D gene: TRBD1; clone size: -
CDR3 protein: CASPGPGALPNTEAFF; CDR3 DNA: TGTGCCAGCCCAGGCCCAGGGGCCCTACCGAACACTGAAGCTTTCTTT; CDR3 length: 16; J gene: TRBJ1-1; V gene: TRBV28; D gene: -; clone size: -
CDR3 protein: CASSQFGRGQRSEKLFF; CDR3 DNA: TGCGCCAGCAGTCAATTCGGGAGGGGGCAGAGGAGTGAAAAACTGTTTTTT; CDR3 length: 17; J gene: TRBJ1-4; V gene: TRBV23-1; D gene: TRBD1; clone size: -
CDR3 protein: CASSQESSGYPQFF; CDR3 DNA: TGTGCCAGCAGCCAAGAGTCGAGCGGTTACCCCCAGTTCTTC; CDR3 length: 14; J gene: TRBJ2-1; V gene: TRBV14; D gene: -; clone size: -
CDR3 protein: CASRARGDTDTQYF; CDR3 DNA: TGTGCCAGCAGAGCGCGGGGGGATACAGATACGCAGTATTTT; CDR3 length: 14; J gene: TRBJ2-3; V gene: TRBV5-4; D gene: TRBD2; clone size: -
CDR3 protein: CASSIGGAGLGYTF; CDR3 DNA: TGTGCCAGTAGTATAGGTGGTGCAGGGCTTGGCTACACCTTC; CDR3 length: 14; J gene: TRBJ1-2; V gene: TRBV19; D gene: -; clone size: -
CDR3 protein: CATSLDRVTGELFF; CDR3 DNA: TGTGCCACCAGCCTCGACAGGGTCACCGGGGAGCTGTTTTTT; CDR3 length: 14; J gene: TRBJ2-2; V gene: TRBV15; D gene: TRBD1; clone size: few
CDR3 protein: CASSEVAGPPIGYGYTF; CDR3 DNA: TGTGCCAGCAGCGAAGTAGCGGGGCCACCCATCGGCTATGGCTACACCTTC; CDR3 length: 17; J gene: TRBJ1-2; V gene: TRBV2; D gene: -; clone size: -
CDR3 protein: CASSHRDPNEKLFF; CDR3 DNA: TGTGCCAGCAGCCACAGGGACCCGAATGAAAAACTGTTTTTT; CDR3 length: 14; J gene: TRBJ1-4; V gene: TRBV7-9; D gene: -; clone size: -
CDR3 protein: CASSLISPGEQFF; CDR3 DNA: TGTGCCAGCAGCTTAATTAGCCCGGGGGAGCAGTTCTTC; CDR3 length: 13; J gene: TRBJ2-1; V gene: TRBV7-3; D gene: -; clone size: -
CDR3 protein: CASSSPREGSNTGELFF; CDR3 DNA: TGTGCCAGCAGCTCCCCTCGCGAGGGATCGAACACCGGGGAGCTGTTTTTT; CDR3 length: 17; J gene: TRBJ2-2; V gene: TRBV9; D gene: -; clone size: -
CDR3 protein: CASSNTGTGGRTYNEQFF; CDR3 DNA: TGCGCCAGCAGCAACACCGGGACAGGGGGTAGAACTTACAATGAGCAGTTCTTC; CDR3 length: 18; J gene: TRBJ2-1; V gene: TRBV5-1; D gene: TRBD1; clone size: -
CDR3 protein: CASSLADMNTEAFF; CDR3 DNA: TGTGCCAGCAGCTTGGCAGACATGAACACTGAAGCTTTCTTT; CDR3 length: 14; J gene: TRBJ1-1; V gene: TRBV5-5; D gene: -; clone size: -
CDR3 protein: CASSQDRSYGGDYGYTF; CDR3 DNA: TGTGCCAGCAGCCAAGATAGGTCGTACGGCGGGGACTATGGCTACACCTTC; CDR3 length: 17; J gene: TRBJ1-2; V gene: TRBV3-1/TRBV3-2; D gene: -; clone size: once
CDR3 protein: CSGGYGNTIYF; CDR3 DNA: TGCAGCGGAGGGTACGGAAACACCATATATTTT; CDR3 length: 11; J gene: TRBJ1-3; V gene: TRBV29-1; D gene: -; clone size: once
CDR3 protein: CASSQVDLAGELSETQYF; CDR3 DNA: TGTGCCAGCAGCCAAGTAGATCTAGCGGGGGAATTATCAGAGACCCAGTACTTC; CDR3 length: 18; J gene: TRBJ2-5; V gene: TRBV3-1/TRBV3-2; D gene: TRBD2; clone size: -
CDR3 protein: CASSVPGRSSYNEQFF; CDR3 DNA: TGTGCCAGCAGCGTACCTGGGCGCTCGTCCTACAATGAGCAGTTCTTC; CDR3 length: 16; J gene: TRBJ2-1; V gene: TRBV13; D gene: -; clone size: -
CDR3 protein: CSVEQIMNTEAFF; CDR3 DNA: TGCAGCGTTGAGCAGATCATGAACACTGAAGCTTTCTTT; CDR3 length: 13; J gene: TRBJ1-1; V gene: TRBV29-1; D gene: -; clone size: -
CDR3 protein: CASSTLDRDSPLHF; CDR3 DNA: TGTGCCAGTAGTACCCTGGACAGGGACTCACCCCTCCACTTT; CDR3 length: 14; J gene: TRBJ1-6; V gene: TRBV19; D gene: TRBD1; clone size: -